What follows describes a single TCR beta chain. What it binds is not known. The sample belongs to a study of cytomegalovirus exposure and HLA in healthy donors. Notes on the study in general: According to reports, the classifier identified cytomegalovirus status with high specificity and sensitivity.

This PCR relied on a set of 60 Vbeta primers and 13 Jbeta primers. This table comes from immunoSEQ multiplex PCR, and its TCRdb copy is limited to in-frame clones, with some not included. The table records more than 95,000 clones, 17% of them present only once. The length of the CDR3 is 14 residues. Germline CDR1 reads SGHTA; CDR2 reads FQGNSA. V was trimmed by 3 bases and J by 7 bases, leaving 13 bases between them. Regarding donors, all were healthy bone marrow donors. Specimen: PBMCs. This sequence was found in a female donor in good health and CMV-seropositive. This sequence joins TRBV7-2 and TRBJ1-5; D is ambiguous. This chain's CDR3 is CASSLIFQEQPQHF. The CDR3 DNA follows: TGTGCCAGCAGCTTGATTTTTCAGGAACAGCCCCAGCATTTT.